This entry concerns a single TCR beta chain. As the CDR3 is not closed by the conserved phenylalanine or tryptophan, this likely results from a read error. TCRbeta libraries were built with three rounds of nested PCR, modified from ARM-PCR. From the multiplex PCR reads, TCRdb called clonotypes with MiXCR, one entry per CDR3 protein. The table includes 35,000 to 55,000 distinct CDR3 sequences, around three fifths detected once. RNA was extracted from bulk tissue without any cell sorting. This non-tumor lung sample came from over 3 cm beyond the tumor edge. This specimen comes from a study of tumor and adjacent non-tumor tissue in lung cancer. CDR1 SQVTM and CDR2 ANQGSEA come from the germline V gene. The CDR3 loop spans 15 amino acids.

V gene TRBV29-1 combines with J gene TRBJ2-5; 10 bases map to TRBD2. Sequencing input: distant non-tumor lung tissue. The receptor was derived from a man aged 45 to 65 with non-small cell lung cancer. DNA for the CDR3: TGCCGCGTCGCACGGGGACTAGCGTTGGGAGAGACCCAGTACTTA. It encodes CRVARGLALGETQYL.